Shown below are 17 T cell receptor beta chains from a single sample sequenced in a study of shared clonotypes between healthy human individuals. Repertoires were generated with immunoSEQ multiplex PCR, while TCRdb's copy carries only in-frame clones and drops some. The repertoire holds 2.5 million or so clones, with 85% to 95% as singletons. Input material: naive CD4+ T cells sorted from blood. As for subset: CD45RA+ positively selected. These receptors were obtained from a man younger than 35 in good health.

This clone is a singleton in its sample. The rearrangement uses TRBV6-1 and TRBJ1-4; no definite D call. Germline V gene sequence: CDR1 MNHNS, CDR2 SASEGT. Trimming removed 0 bases from V and 2 bases from J, with 7 bases in between. The CDR3 contains 15 residues. This CDR3 reads CASSEAGATNEKLFF. The CDR3, as DNA: TGTGCCAGCAGTGAAGCGGGCGCGACTAATGAAAAACTGTTTTTT.

The genes are TRBV4-3 and TRBJ2-3; 8 positions agree with TRBD1. The CDR3 covers 15 residues. The junction had 7 bases not matched to a gene; V was cut back by 1 base and J by 7 bases. CDR1 and CDR2 from the germline V gene are LGHNA and YSLEER. The CDR3 loop reads CASSQGTGRTNTQYF. CDR3 DNA: TGCGCCAGCAGCCAAGGGACAGGGAGGACAAATACGCAGTATTTT.

V is TRBV5-1 and J is TRBJ1-2, with 9 bases aligning to TRBD1. V lost 0 bases, J lost 8 bases, and 5 bases stayed unmatched. This CDR3 spans 14 amino acids. In germline, CDR1 is SGHRS, CDR2 YFSETQ. CDR3 region: CASSLAGTGYGYTF. The CDR3 DNA sequence: TGCGCCAGCAGCTTGGCCGGGACAGGGTACGGCTACACCTTC. Full variable domain (remainder filled in from reference TRBV5-1 and TRBJ1-2): KAGVTQTPRYLIKTRGQQVTLSCSPISGHRSVSWYQQTPGQGLQFLFEYFSETQRNKGNFPGRFSGRQFSNSRSEMNVSTLELGDSALYLCASSLAGTGYGYTFGSGTRLTVV.

The gene calls are TRBV19 and TRBJ1-6; a weak D match, TRBD1 (6 bases). The CDR3 runs 16 residues. Looked up from germline, CDR1 is LNHDA and CDR2 is SQIVND (reference sequence). The V end lost 7 bases, the J end lost 7 bases, and 20 bases lay between the germline ends. As DNA, the CDR3 is TGTGCCAGTAACCGGGAGGGGGGCGAAAAGAATTCACCCCTCCACTTT. As protein: CASNREGGEKNSPLHF.

This clone was detected only a few times. At one end, the junction sequence differs from germline, possibly due to a read error. The chain combines TRBV29-1 with TRBJ1-1; the D is unclear. This CDR3 is 12 amino acids long. CDR1 and CDR2 from the germline V gene are SQVTM and ANQGSEA. CDR3 sequence reads: CSVDRGNAEAFF. The CDR3 DNA sequence: TGCAGCGTTGATAGAGGGAACGCTGAAGCTTTCTTT. The full variable domain, its missing parts supplied by reference TRBV29-1 and TRBJ1-1, is SAVISQKPSRDICQRGTSLTIQCQVDSQVTMMFWYRQQPGQSLTLIATANQGSEATYESGFVIDKFPISRPNLTFSTLTVSNMSPEDSSIYLCSVDRGNAEAFFGQGTRLTVV.

In this sample, this clone turned up a few times. The chain joins TRBV27 to TRBJ2-7, with 9 positions matching TRBD2. The CDR3 has 16 residues. J gave up 3 bases and V 2 bases, and 8 bases lay outside the gene matches. CDR1 and CDR2 from the germline V gene are MNHEY and SMNVEV (reference sequence). CDR3 sequence (DNA): TGTGCCAGCAGTTTAGATGGGCGGGGGGGAATCTACGAGCAGTACTTC. This gives the protein CASSLDGRGGIYEQYF.

A few counts support this clone. The sample carries other DNA sequences with the same CDR3. V gene TRBV5-1 combines with J gene TRBJ2-2; D is perhaps TRBD1 (6 bases). V was pared by 0 bases and J by 3 bases, with 9 bases between. The CDR3 is 15 amino acids. Looked up from germline, CDR1 is SGHRS and CDR2 is YFSETQ. The CDR3 DNA reads as TGCGCCAGCAGCTTGGACAGGGTAGACACCGGGGAGCTGTTTTTT. It specifies CASSLDRVDTGELFF.

J is TRBJ2-1 and V is TRBV18; D is ambiguous. The CDR3 totals 14 residues. The germline V gene has CDR1 KGHSH and CDR2 LQKENI. Deletions cut 3 bases from V and 9 bases from J, with 15 bases between. CDR3 bases: TGTGCCAGCTCACCGACAACCCGTACTCTTGAGCAGTTCTTC. Translation: CASSPTTRTLEQFF.

This clone appeared once. The rearrangement joins TRBV21-1 to TRBJ1-1; TRBD1, the D gene given by the table, was not confirmed from the DNA. TRBV21-1 is a pseudogene locus. The length of the CDR3 is 12 residues. CDR3 residues: CASSKTGYVAFF. The CDR3 nucleotides are TGTGCCAGCAGCAAAACAGGTTATGTGGCTTTCTTT.

Only a few counts were recorded for this clone. The V call is TRBV21-1, the J call TRBJ1-6; TRBD1, as called in the table, went unchecked against the DNA. TRBV21-1 has pseudogene status. This CDR3 spans 17 amino acids. This CDR3 is CASSGGADRDGYSPLHF. In DNA, the CDR3 is TGTGCCAGCAGCGGTGGAGCGGACAGGGATGGGTATTCACCCCTCCACTTT.

V is TRBV6-1 and J is TRBJ1-1; maybe TRBD1 (6 bases). CDR1 and CDR2 (germline): MNHNS, SASEGT. This CDR3 has 13 residues. Trimming removed 10 bases from V and 4 bases from J, with 16 bases in between. CDR3 amino acids: CATGWGAGTEAFF. The CDR3 DNA sequence: TGTGCCACCGGCTGGGGGGCCGGCACTGAAGCTTTCTTT.

With regard to this clone: Other DNA sequences in this specimen translate into the identical CDR3. The chain joins TRBV11-3 to TRBJ2-1, with TRBD2 identical over 7 bases. CDR3 length: 14 residues. With V trimmed by 1 base and J by 5 bases, 2 bases remained unmatched. Germline assignment: CDR1 SGHNT and CDR2 YENEEA. CDR3 DNA sequence: TGTGCCAGCAGCTTAGGAGCGGGAAACAATGAGCAGTTCTTC. Translated, it gives CASSLGAGNNEQFF.

The genes are TRBV6-5 and TRBJ2-1; the D gene is possibly TRBD1 (5 bases). The CDR3 has 15 amino acids. The V end lost 7 bases, the J end lost 0 bases, and 13 bases lay between the germline ends. Germline V gene sequence: CDR1 MNHEY, CDR2 SVGAGI. CDR3 bases: TGTGCCAGCAAGCTCCCAGGGCACTCCTACAATGAGCAGTTCTTC. This codes for CASKLPGHSYNEQFF.

V usage is TRBV29-1 and J usage is TRBJ1-4; 7 bases fit TRBD1. The CDR3 covers 12 residues. The J segment lost 6 bases and the V segment lost 8 bases, leaving 6 bases of the junction unmatched. Germline V gene sequence: CDR1 SQVTM, CDR2 ANQGSEA. CDR3 sequence reads: CSYRDSDEKLFF. For the CDR3, the DNA is TGCAGCTACCGGGACAGCGATGAAAAACTGTTTTTT.

The chain is built from TRBV9 and TRBJ2-4; TRBD1 matches 8 bases. CDR3 length equals 15 residues. Per the germline V gene, CDR1 is SGDLS and CDR2 is YYNGEE. V was pared by 3 bases and J by 4 bases, with 6 bases of the junction left unmatched. DNA of the CDR3: TGTGCCAGCAGCGGCGGGACAGGCAGTAAAAACATTCAGTACTTC. Its translation is CASSGGTGSKNIQYF.

This clone has only one observation. As DNA, the CDR3 is TGTGCCAGCAGCTTAATGGCCGGGACCGAAAAACTGTTTTTT. Protein: CASSLMAGTEKLFF. The chain uses TRBV7-9 and TRBJ1-4; D perhaps matches TRBD1 (5 bases). Germline loops: CDR1 SEHNR, CDR2 FQNEAQ (reference sequence). The length of the CDR3 is 14 residues. V lost 2 bases and J 8 bases, leaving 12 bases between the germline ends. The full variable domain, in which reference TRBV7-9 and TRBJ1-4 provide the parts outside the CDR3, is DTGVSQNPRHKITKRGQNVTFRCDPISEHNRLYWYRQTLGQGPEFLTYFQNEAQLEKSRLLSDRFSAERPKGSFSTLEIQRTEQGDSAMYLCASSLMAGTEKLFFGSGTQLSVL.

This clone was detected once. The chain joins TRBV5-1 to TRBJ2-7; either TRBD1 or TRBD2 may supply D (6 bases each). Trimming left V 4 bases short and J 2 bases short, with 16 bases between. This CDR3 is 15 amino acids long. The germline V gene encodes CDR1 SGHRS and CDR2 YFSETQ. CDR3 sequence reads: CASSPGGRETYEQYF. The CDR3 bases are TGCGCCAGCAGCCCCGGGGGCAGGGAAACCTACGAGCAGTACTTC.